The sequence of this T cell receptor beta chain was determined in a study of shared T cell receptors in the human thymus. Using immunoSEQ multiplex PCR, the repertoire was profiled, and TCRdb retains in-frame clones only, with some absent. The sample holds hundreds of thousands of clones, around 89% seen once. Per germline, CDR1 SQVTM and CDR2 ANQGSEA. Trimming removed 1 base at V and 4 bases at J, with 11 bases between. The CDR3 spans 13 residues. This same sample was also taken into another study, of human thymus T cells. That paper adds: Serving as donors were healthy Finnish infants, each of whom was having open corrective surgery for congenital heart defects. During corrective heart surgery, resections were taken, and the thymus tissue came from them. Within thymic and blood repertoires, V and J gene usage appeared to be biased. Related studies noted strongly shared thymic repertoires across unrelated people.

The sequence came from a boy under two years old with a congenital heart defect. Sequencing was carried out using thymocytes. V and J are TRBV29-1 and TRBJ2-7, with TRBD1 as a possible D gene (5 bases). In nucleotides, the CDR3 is TGCAGCGTTGAAGTCACCTCAGGGTACGAGCAGTACTTC. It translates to CSVEVTSGYEQYF.